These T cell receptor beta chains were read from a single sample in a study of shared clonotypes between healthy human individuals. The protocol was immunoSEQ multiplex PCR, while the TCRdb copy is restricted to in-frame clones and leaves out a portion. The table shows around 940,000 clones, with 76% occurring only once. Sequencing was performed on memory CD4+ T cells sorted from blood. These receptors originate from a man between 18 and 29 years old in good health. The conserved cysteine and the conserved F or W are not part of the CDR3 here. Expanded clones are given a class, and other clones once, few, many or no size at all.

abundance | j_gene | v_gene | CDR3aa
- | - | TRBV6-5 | ASRMEGRTYEQY
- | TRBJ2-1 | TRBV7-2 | ASSSTVIHEQF
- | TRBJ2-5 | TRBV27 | ASSWRAGGALRETQY
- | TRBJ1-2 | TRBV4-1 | ASSNLQGQNYGYT
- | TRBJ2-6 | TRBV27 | ASRGDRGSFSGANVLT
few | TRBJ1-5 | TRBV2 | ASTQGRNQPQH
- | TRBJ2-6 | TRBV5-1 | ASSTQSGGSGSGANVLT
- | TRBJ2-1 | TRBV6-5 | ASSPGDPSYNEQF
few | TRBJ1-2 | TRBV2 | ASSDRQLYGYT
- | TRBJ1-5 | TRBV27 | ASSLSLAGSQPQH
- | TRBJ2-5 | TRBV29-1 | SVVAGGIETQY
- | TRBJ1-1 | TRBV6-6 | ASSYTRGQTEAF
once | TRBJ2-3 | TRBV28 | ASSPPGQGATDTQY
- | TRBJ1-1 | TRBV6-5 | ASSDGRVNTEAF
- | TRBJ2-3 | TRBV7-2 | ASSLGFSTDTQY
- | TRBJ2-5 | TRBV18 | ASSPPVFERDQETQY
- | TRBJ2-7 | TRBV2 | ASNPRSFYEQY
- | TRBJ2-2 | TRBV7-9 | ASSSSGRAQNTGELF
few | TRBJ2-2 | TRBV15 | ATSRDFVTGELF
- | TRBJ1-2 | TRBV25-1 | ASSETGAANNYGYT
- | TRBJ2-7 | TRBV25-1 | ASSEPGGGAYEQY
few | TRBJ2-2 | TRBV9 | ASGRGLWGGELF
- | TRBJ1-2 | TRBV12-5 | ASGLVYGSSQGGYT
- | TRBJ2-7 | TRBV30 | AWSVQGTPGRNYEQY
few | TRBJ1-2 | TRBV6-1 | ASSEGSGPYGYT
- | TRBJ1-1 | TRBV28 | ASSLGPLEAF
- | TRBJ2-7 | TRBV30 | AWSSRGAGYEQY
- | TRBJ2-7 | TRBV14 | ASSAQRDRAYEQY
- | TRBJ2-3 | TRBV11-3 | ASSPGTSGTDTQY
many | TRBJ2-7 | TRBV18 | ASSPPSIQDEQY
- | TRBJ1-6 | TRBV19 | ASSRRDRENSPLH
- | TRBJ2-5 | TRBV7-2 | ASSLTSEETQY
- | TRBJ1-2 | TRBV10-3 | AITEDRNYGYT
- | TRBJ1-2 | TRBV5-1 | ASSEGQGQYGYT
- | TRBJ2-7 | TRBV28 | ASRPPQGISYEQY
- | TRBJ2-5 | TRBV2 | ASSFPGLAGVETQY
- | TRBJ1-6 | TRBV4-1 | ASSQVSQGGLFSPLH
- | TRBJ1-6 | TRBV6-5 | ASSPRTGSFGPLH
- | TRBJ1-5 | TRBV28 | ASSHRDRGLQPQH
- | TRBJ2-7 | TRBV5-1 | ASSLGVQGGPYEQY
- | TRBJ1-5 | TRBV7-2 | ASSPGGRTDQPQH
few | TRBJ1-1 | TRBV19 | ASSKSGTANTEAF
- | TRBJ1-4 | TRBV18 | ASSPGVTDEKLF
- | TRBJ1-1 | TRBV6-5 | ASNNRVRGTEAF
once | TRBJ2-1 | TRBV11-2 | ASRLAGSYNEQF
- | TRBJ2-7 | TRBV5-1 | ASSQGEPNEQY
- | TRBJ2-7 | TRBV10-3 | ARGRTTYEQY
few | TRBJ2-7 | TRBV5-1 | ASSLAGLTYEQY
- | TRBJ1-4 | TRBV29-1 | SVGDTFLREKLF
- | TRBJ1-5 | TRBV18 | ASSPGGVQPQH
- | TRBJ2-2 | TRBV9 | ASSVGLENGELF
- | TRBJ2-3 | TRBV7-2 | ASSPTGVGTDTQY
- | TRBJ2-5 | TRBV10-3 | ARSRDRKETQY
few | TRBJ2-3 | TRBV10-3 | AISESTSGRVADTQY
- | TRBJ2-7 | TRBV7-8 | ASSGSGRSLEQY
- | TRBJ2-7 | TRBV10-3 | AIRRGTNYEQY